The 29 T cell receptor beta chains below were found in one sample sequenced in a study of shared clonotypes between healthy human individuals. Using immunoSEQ multiplex PCR, the repertoire was profiled, and TCRdb retains in-frame clones only, with some absent. The table records 800,000 to 1,200,000 clones, around 78% of them present only once. The sample consisted of memory CD4+ T cells from PBMCs. Subset reported: CD45RA-negative fraction. Receptors were obtained from a man between 18 and 35 years old in good health. Some clones in this sample may be carry-over from other donors' samples.

The CDR3 region is CASRGTGSTDTQYF. Written as DNA, the CDR3 is TGTGCCAGTAGGGGGACAGGTAGCACAGATACGCAGTATTTT. This chain uses TRBV19 with TRBJ2-3; 8 nucleotides line up with TRBD1. The J segment lost 0 bases and the V segment lost 6 bases, leaving 2 bases of the junction unmatched. The CDR3 runs to 14 residues. The germline CDR1 and CDR2 sequences are LNHDA and SQIVND (reference sequence).

In DNA, the CDR3 is TGTGCCAGCAGTGAAAGGCTACCGAAGAGCTCTGGAAACACCATATATTTT. This translates into CASSERLPKSSGNTIYF. V gene TRBV6-1 combines with J gene TRBJ1-3; D gene uncertain. Germline V gives CDR1 MNHNS, CDR2 SASEGT. Trimming shortened V by 2 bases and J by 0 bases, and 14 bases separated the two germline ends. This CDR3 has 17 residues.

The rearrangement links TRBV7-8 to TRBJ1-2; tentative D call: TRBD1 (6 bases). The CDR3 totals 15 residues. The germline V gene has CDR1 SGHVS and CDR2 FQNEAQ. V lost 3 bases to trimming and J lost 2 bases, with 13 bases between them. CDR3 sequence (DNA): TGTGCCAGCAGCTTTTTGGGGGGGCAAAACTATGGCTACACCTTC. It translates to CASSFLGGQNYGYTF.

The chain combines TRBV7-9 with TRBJ2-5; D perhaps matches TRBD1 (7 bases). Trimming cost V 2 bases and J 2 bases, with 18 bases left between them. This CDR3 spans 17 amino acids. CDR1 and CDR2 (germline): SEHNR, FQNEAQ (reference sequence). CDR3 sequence (DNA): TGTGCCAGCAGCTTACGGGCAGGGGGAGGCGGTCAAGAGACCCAGTACTTC. It is translated as CASSLRAGGGGQETQYF. Full variable domain (remainder filled in from reference TRBV7-9 and TRBJ2-5): DTGVSQNPRHKITKRGQNVTFRCDPISEHNRLYWYRQTLGQGPEFLTYFQNEAQLEKSRLLSDRFSAERPKGSFSTLEIQRTEQGDSAMYLCASSLRAGGGGQETQYFGPGTRLLVL.

As regards this clone: The identical CDR3 is also encoded by other nucleotide sequences in the sample. The chain employs TRBV7-2 and TRBJ2-2; possibly TRBD2 for D (6 bases). The CDR3 is 15 amino acids. In germline, CDR1 is SGHTA, CDR2 FQGNSA. The V end lost 5 bases, the J end lost 5 bases, and 15 bases lay between the germline ends. CDR3: CASSPGRGRTGELFF. DNA of the CDR3: TGTGCCAGCAGCCCGGGGCGGGGTCGGACCGGGGAGCTGTTTTTT.

The rearrangement links TRBV4-2 to TRBJ1-4; D unresolved. CDR1 and CDR2 from the germline V gene are LGHNA and YNFKEQ. The CDR3 totals 19 residues. Trimming cost V 1 base and J 0 bases, with 18 bases left between them. Written as DNA, the CDR3 is TGTGCCAGCAGCCAAGCGTTTAAACCGAGGCTAGCAACTAATGAAAAACTGTTTTTT. Encoded protein: CASSQAFKPRLATNEKLFF.

V usage is TRBV4-1 and J usage is TRBJ2-7; D remains unclear. V lost 0 bases, J lost 0 bases, and 9 bases lay in between. The CDR3 extends over 15 amino acids. In germline, CDR1 is MGHRA, CDR2 YSYEKL. Here the CDR3 reads CASSQDWVSSYEQYF. Written as DNA, the CDR3 is TGCGCCAGCAGCCAAGATTGGGTGAGCTCCTACGAGCAGTACTTC.

The CDR3 here is CASRGLRRTGQETQYF. The DNA of the CDR3 is TGTGCCAGCAGAGGACTCCGACGGACGGGTCAAGAGACCCAGTACTTC. The chain joins TRBV28 to TRBJ2-5; possible D gene TRBD2, 5 bases. Germline V gene data show CDR1 as MDHEN and CDR2 as SYDVKM. V lost 6 bases, J lost 2 bases, and 19 bases lay in between. There are 16 residues in the CDR3.

The CDR3 sequence is CASSLSGQGGTEAFF. The CDR3 DNA is TGTGCCAGCAGTCTTAGCGGACAGGGCGGCACTGAAGCTTTCTTT. The rearrangement joins TRBV7-9 to TRBJ1-1; 8 nucleotides line up with TRBD1. The V and J ends lost 6 bases and 4 bases, in that order; junction bases with no gene match: 10. The CDR3 length is 15 residues. From germline, CDR1 is SEHNR and CDR2 FQNEAQ (reference sequence).

This clone appeared a few times. This sequence joins TRBV29-1 and TRBJ2-7; D not resolved. Germline V gene data show CDR1 as SQVTM and CDR2 as ANQGSEA. V was clipped by 5 bases and J by 2 bases, with 13 bases between them. The CDR3 has 13 residues. The CDR3 DNA reads TGCAGCGTTTCCCACGGGCAGACCTACGAGCAGTACTTC. Residues: CSVSHGQTYEQYF.

This chain uses TRBV5-6 with TRBJ1-2; TRBD1 might be the D (5 bases). The germline CDR1 and CDR2 sequences are SGHDT and YYEEEE. The V gene lost 3 bases and the J gene lost 8 bases, with 11 bases spanning the gap. The CDR3 length is 12 residues. CDR3 region: CASSWQGDGYTF. Written as DNA, the CDR3 is TGTGCCAGCAGCTGGCAGGGCGACGGCTACACCTTC.

The chain employs TRBV10-3 and TRBJ2-7; D unresolved. The CDR3 is made up of 13 amino acids. The V end lost 1 base, the J end lost 3 bases, and 7 bases lay between the germline ends. Germline V gene data show CDR1 as ENHRY and CDR2 as SYGVKD. Here the CDR3 reads CAISEFTVYEQYF. The CDR3 nucleotides read TGTGCCATCAGTGAGTTTACCGTCTACGAGCAGTACTTC.

This clone came up a few times. This sequence joins TRBV5-1 and TRBJ2-7; D ambiguous. V lost 4 bases and J lost 4, with 12 bases in between. The CDR3 has 13 residues. Per the germline V gene, CDR1 is SGHRS and CDR2 is YFSETQ. The CDR3: CASSTVYRYEQYF. CDR3 bases: TGCGCCAGCAGCACTGTATATCGGTACGAGCAGTACTTC.

The chain is built from TRBV7-2 and TRBJ1-3; D is uncertain. This CDR3 is built from 16 residues. Germline CDR1 reads SGHTA; CDR2 reads FQGNSA. V dropped 3 bases and J dropped 4 bases, with 16 bases sitting between them. The CDR3 here is CASSLSGLGSGNTIYF. As DNA, the CDR3 is TGTGCCAGCAGCTTGTCCGGTTTGGGCAGCGGAAACACCATATATTTT.

The CDR3 DNA follows: TGTGCCACCAACGATCAGCCCCAGCATTTT. As protein: CATNDQPQHF. The rearrangement uses TRBV15 and TRBJ1-5, with D unresolved. The ends were cut back, 7 bases at V and 5 bases at J, with 3 bases in the middle. This CDR3 has 10 amino acids. Per germline, CDR1 LNHNV and CDR2 YYDKDF (reference sequence).

This chain uses TRBV7-8 with TRBJ2-3; either TRBD1 or TRBD2 may supply D (5 bases each). V was clipped by 1 base and J by 6 bases, with 11 bases between them. CDR1 and CDR2 (germline): SGHVS, FQNEAQ. This CDR3 comprises 14 residues. Written as DNA, the CDR3 is TGTGCCAGCAGCTTAGTGGGACCCGGGGATACGCAGTATTTT. Translated: CASSLVGPGDTQYF.

The table lists this clone with a count of one. The V gene is TRBV19, the J gene TRBJ1-2; D remains unclear. The germline CDR1 and CDR2 sequences are LNHDA and SQIVND (reference sequence). V gave up 5 bases and J gave up 3 bases, with 13 bases separating them. This CDR3 contains 14 residues. This CDR3 reads CASSLGPGDYGYTF. CDR3 nucleotides: TGTGCCAGTAGTCTAGGGCCTGGAGACTATGGCTACACCTTC.

V usage is TRBV13 and J usage is TRBJ2-4; possibly TRBD1 for D (7 bases). The length of the CDR3 is 18 residues. Trimming stripped 1 base from V and 6 bases from J, with 22 bases between. Germline values: CDR1 PRHDT, CDR2 FYEKMQ (reference sequence). CDR3 DNA: TGTGCCAGCAGCTTAGAGTTCGGTCAGGAGGGGGCTGGAAACATTCAGTACTTC. It yields the protein CASSLEFGQEGAGNIQYF.

Comment on this clone: This sample includes further DNA sequences coding for the same CDR3. V is TRBV6-5 and J is TRBJ1-5; TRBD1 might be the D (6 bases). Germline assignment: CDR1 MNHEY and CDR2 SVGAGI. V shed 2 bases and J shed 4 bases, with 6 bases lying between them. This CDR3 has 13 residues. The DNA for the CDR3 is TGTGCCAGCAGTTACGACAGGAATCAGCCCCAGCATTTT. It translates to CASSYDRNQPQHF.

In nucleotides, the CDR3 is TGCGCCAGCAGCTTGAGTTTAGCACTATGGGGCTACACCTTC. This translates into CASSLSLALWGYTF. The chain recombines TRBV5-1 with TRBJ1-2; D not certain. Trimming took off 1 base at V and 8 bases at J, with 15 bases between the two ends. Germline loops: CDR1 SGHRS, CDR2 YFSETQ. This CDR3 is built from 14 residues.

The rearrangement links TRBV5-4 to TRBJ2-3; no clear D gene. Trimming removed 9 bases from V and 1 base from J, with 12 bases in between. CDR1 and CDR2 (germline): SGHNT, YYREEE (reference sequence). The CDR3 covers 13 residues. This chain's CDR3 is CATSFPRTDTQYF. The CDR3, as DNA: TGTGCCACCTCATTCCCGCGCACAGATACGCAGTATTTT.

The J gene is TRBJ1-1, the V gene TRBV5-1; 10 positions agree with TRBD1. The germline V gene has CDR1 SGHRS and CDR2 YFSETQ. V was clipped by 2 bases and J by 1 base; unmatched bases: 2. This CDR3 has 15 residues. This CDR3 reads CASSFRTGGNTEAFF. For the CDR3, the DNA is TGCGCCAGCAGCTTTAGGACAGGGGGGAACACTGAAGCTTTCTTT.

J is TRBJ2-2 and V is TRBV6-4, with 7 bases aligning to TRBD2. After removal of 2 bases from V and 0 bases from J, the junction contained 0 bases not matched to a gene. CDR1 MRHNA and CDR2 SNTAGT come from the germline V gene. The CDR3 runs to 15 residues. The CDR3 reads CASSDRGANTGELFF. CDR3 coding DNA: TGTGCCAGCAGTGACCGGGGGGCGAACACCGGGGAGCTGTTTTTT.

This clone appeared a few times. A far larger clone is one base from this, pointing to a likely read error. Other DNA sequences in the sample encode the same CDR3. The chain combines TRBV20-1 with TRBJ1-5, with 9 bases fitting TRBD1. The germline V gene encodes CDR1 DFQATT and CDR2 SNEGSKA (reference sequence). This CDR3 contains 11 residues. J gave up 12 bases and V 6 bases, and 6 bases lay outside the gene matches. This CDR3 reads CSARTGGHQHF. The CDR3 DNA is TGCAGTGCCAGAACAGGGGGCCACCAGCATTTT.

The chain's CDR3 is CASKLEEGRYNEQFF. In nucleotides, the CDR3 is TGTGCCAGCAAACTGGAGGAGGGTCGTTACAATGAGCAGTTCTTC. The chain has TRBV2 and TRBJ2-1, with TRBD2 as a possible D gene (6 bases). There are 15 residues in the CDR3. V lost 7 bases, J lost 4 bases, and 17 bases lay in between. Germline loops: CDR1 SNHLY, CDR2 FYNNEI. The whole variable domain, remainder taken from reference TRBV2 and TRBJ2-1, is EPEVTQTPSHQVTQMGQEVILRCVPISNHLYFYWYRQILGQKVEFLVSFYNNEISEKSEIFDDQFSVERPDGSNFTLKIRSTKLEDSAMYFCASKLEEGRYNEQFFGPGTRLTVL.

V and J are TRBV7-3 and TRBJ1-1; 9 nucleotides line up with TRBD1. This CDR3 is 14 amino acids long. V shed 5 bases, J shed 3 bases, and the junction held 4 bases outside the gene matches. The germline V gene has CDR1 SGHTA and CDR2 FQGTGA. CDR3 sequence reads: CASSADRGYTEAFF. The CDR3 DNA reads TGTGCCAGCAGCGCGGACAGGGGTTACACTGAAGCTTTCTTT.

The genes are TRBV11-2 and TRBJ2-7; 8 bases agree with TRBD1. Per germline, CDR1 SGHAT and CDR2 FQNNGV. CDR3 length equals 15 residues. J lost 5 bases, V lost 5 bases, and 11 bases had no gene match. The chain's CDR3 is CASSRTDRVRDEQYF. DNA for the CDR3: TGTGCCAGCAGCCGTACGGACAGGGTACGAGACGAGCAGTACTTC.

This chain connects TRBV28 to TRBJ1-6; D ambiguous. Trimming removed 4 bases from V and 10 bases from J, with 17 bases in between. CDR1 is MDHEN, CDR2 SYDVKM, per germline. The CDR3 loop spans 15 amino acids. CDR3 residues: CASSSLGGMGSPLHF. The CDR3 coding sequence is TGTGCCAGCAGTTCGCTTGGAGGCATGGGGTCACCCCTCCACTTT.

This clone rates as medium-sized (0.01 to 0.1%). The chain carries TRBV5-6 and TRBJ2-2, with 8 bases matching TRBD2. CDR1 is SGHDT and CDR2 is YYEEEE in the germline V gene. The junction had 5 bases not matched to a gene; V was cut back by 3 bases and J by 7 bases. The CDR3 consists of 14 residues. CDR3 nucleotide sequence: TGTGCCAGCAGCTGGGGACTAGAAAGCGGGGAGCTGTTTTTT. As protein: CASSWGLESGELFF.